Listed below are T cell receptor beta chains from one sample, sequenced in a study of CD8+ T cells in alopecia areata. Sequenced by immunoSEQ multiplex PCR; TCRdb stores in-frame clones only, minus some. This sample has hundreds of thousands of clones, with more than 30% found just once. Sequenced material: CD4+ T cells sorted from blood, taken at roughly week 30, from a patient treated with tofacitinib. The receptor source for this set is a human donor with alopecia areata. Both conserved end residues are trimmed from each CDR3.

V: TRBV4-2; CDR3: ASSGIGAGDEQF
V: TRBV30; CDR3: AWTQSNTEAF
V: TRBV25-1; CDR3: ASSDTGLFETQY
V: TRBV5-1; CDR3: ASTSGTSVYNEQF
V: TRBV2; CDR3: ASRRREGNEQF
V: TRBV29-1; CDR3: SALDRGVTEAF
V: TRBV4-1; CDR3: ASSQDVSGVTGELF
V: TRBV5-4; CDR3: ASSLGQSNTGELF
V: TRBV5-1; CDR3: ASSRTLDTQY
V: TRBV29-1; CDR3: SARDRGSYNEQF
V: TRBV2; CDR3: ASSDPGPQQF
V: TRBV5-1; CDR3: ASSFNNEQF
V: TRBV5-1; CDR3: ASSPGYTEAF
V: TRBV5-1; CDR3: ASSANNYEQY
V: TRBV28; CDR3: ASSLSQGVREAF
V: TRBV5-1; CDR3: ASSLAQGRAEAF
V: TRBV2; CDR3: ASSEGGAGTQY
V: TRBV6-5; CDR3: ASSYSTLRGTEAF
V: TRBV11-2; CDR3: ASSSIRTSGYEQY
V: TRBV30; CDR3: AWSSRTLNTEAF
V: TRBV30; CDR3: AWSFQTGPGANVLT
V: TRBV9; CDR3: ASSEGQTDGYT
V: TRBV4-2; CDR3: ASSQAILADEGNIQY
V: TRBV7-2; CDR3: ASSSYRDREGAF
V: TRBV5-6; CDR3: ASSLEARGNSPLH
V: TRBV6-1; CDR3: ASPRDASYEQY
V: TRBV19; CDR3: ASTPVGGYSGNTIY
V: TRBV7-9; CDR3: ASSLQPSDQETQY
V: TRBV5-1; CDR3: ASSLAAGSTLGGYT
V: TRBV2; CDR3: ASTFRRGGDSGQPQH
V: TRBV29-1; CDR3: SVETDGNTIY
V: TRBV30; CDR3: AWSSSADTQY
V: TRBV7-2; CDR3: ASSLDGGRWGF
V: TRBV7-7; CDR3: ASSSGTSGTGNEQF
V: TRBV2; CDR3: ASSDELSTYEQY
V: TRBV5-6; CDR3: ASSSGQGLAETQY
V: TRBV6-1; CDR3: ASSEASVGAQY
V: TRBV2; CDR3: ASSGDRDTEAF
V: TRBV5-1; CDR3: ASSPTTGDGELF
V: TRBV4-1; CDR3: ASSLLAGATDTQY
V: TRBV23-1; CDR3: ASSRPPGREQF
V: TRBV11-2; CDR3: ASSLVGGDGYT
V: TRBV13; CDR3: ASSRSGANYGYT
V: TRBV18; CDR3: ASSPGQVETQY
V: TRBV7-9; CDR3: ASSLGHGRDYGYT
V: TRBV9; CDR3: ASSVGTSESSGANVLT
V: TRBV19; CDR3: ASRNGENTEAF
V: TRBV2; CDR3: ASSESLAGLTDTQY
V: TRBV6-5; CDR3: ASSYMRVYNEQF
V: TRBV29-1; CDR3: SVDGQGLYGYT
V: TRBV6-1; CDR3: ASSVGDSVNSPLH
V: TRBV30; CDR3: AWTGQSFYGYT
V: TRBV5-4; CDR3: ASSLGAGISPQETQY